A single T cell receptor (beta chain) is shown here with its context. Per the original data handling: Nucleated cell number was recorded as an estimate derived from reference gene primer amplification. Method: immunoSEQ multiplex PCR; TCRdb's copy keeps in-frame clones and lacks some. The D gene and trimming were derived from the DNA, and the V and J assignments and clone size from that table. The data show approximately 210,000 clones, 80% to 90% seen once. The CDR3 spans 14 residues. V was pared by 4 bases and J by 7 bases, with 10 bases of the junction left unmatched. Germline assignment: CDR1 SGHKS and CDR2 YYEKEE (reference sequence). Enrollees, 18 to 89 years old, lived in approximately 25 US areas. In assigning cohorts, the study relied on participant-reported clinical history. The sample originates from a study of blood T cell repertoires in COVID-19. Study-level information: The cDNA or gDNA used as material had been derived from T cells, B-cell-depleted T cells, or PBMCs.

Material: PBMCs or T cells enriched from blood (not recorded which). This receptor was taken from a man aged 40-55 years who had recovered from COVID-19. The gene calls are TRBV5-5 and TRBJ2-7, with 8 positions matching TRBD1. The CDR3 sequence: CASSHGTGPGEQYF. CDR3 nucleotides: TGTGCCAGCAGCCATGGGACAGGTCCGGGGGAGCAGTACTTC.